Reported below is one T cell receptor beta chain. This clonotype was counted a single time. What this receptor recognizes is not known. Qualities for individual bases were not recorded, and no much larger clone is one base off. One read represents weak support. The junction shows trimming of 5 bases on V and 4 bases on J, and the gene matches do not reach 8 bases of it. The germline V gene (reference sequence) gives CDR1 as MNHEY and CDR2 as SMNVEV. The CDR3 contains 15 residues, cysteine and phenylalanine counted. The entry retains the CDR3 DNA only, 45 bases that are in frame from base 1. RNA was extracted using the RNeasy kit, and roughly 0.5 to 1 microgram was reverse transcribed with random hexamers. The immunoSEQ multiplex PCR assay, covering 54 Vbeta and 13 Jbeta segments, was used to amplify TCR beta CDR3 regions. PCR amplification bias was corrected by using a synthetic template baseline for primer optimization and computational correction. Turning to the authors' computational methods: Reads were assigned to V, D and J genes according to IMGT and analyzed in immunoSEQ Analyzer, with only productive sequences retained. Clonality was computed as one minus Shannon entropy normalized by log2 of the number of productive unique sequences. For each patient and control, public and private clones were evaluated within the 100 most prevalent clones. A clone was defined as Susac-specific if it was absent from the healthy and MS cohorts, from some 1,100 published viral clones and from other ImmuneACCESS disease sequences. The raw public data were reprocessed by TCRdb itself: fastp quality trimming at Q25, MiXCR clonotype calling, in-frame beta chains only. Rows are unified per CDR3 protein, each entry keeping the most common DNA and genes. These V and J calls originate from TCRdb's pipeline instead of the authors' own analysis. The table for this sample lists approximately 80,000 distinct CDR3 sequences; around 90% of them were counted only once. The top ten constitute just over 0.5% of the sample.

These data are taken from a study of CD8 T cells in Susac syndrome (dated by TCRdb to the late 2010s). General notes on the study: The study used repertoire sequencing to test whether antigen drove CD8+ T cell activation and differentiation in Susac syndrome. The study compared CD8+ T cell repertoire clonality among 12 healthy donors, roughly 14 Susac syndrome patients and approximately 16 multiple sclerosis patients.

General conclusions and limits of the study: The number of individuals in the TCR sequencing and HLA analysis was recognized as being relatively small.

Peripheral blood CD8+ and CD4+ T cells from healthy donors, Susac syndrome patients and multiple sclerosis patients were profiled using high-throughput TCR beta sequencing. The multiple sclerosis controls were treatment-naive patients whose relapsing-remitting disease, either stable or active, fulfilled the revised McDonald criteria. Bulk CD8+ and CD4+ T cells were purified magnetically by negative isolation, whereas CD8+ TEMRA cells were enriched by FACS. Blood was collected in EDTA tubes and processed within 24 hours, with PBMCs isolated through density gradient centrifugation. PBMCs intended for TCR sequencing were cryopreserved in liquid nitrogen and were subsequently thawed in a 37 degrees C water bath. The sorted or isolated CD4+, CD8+ and CD8+ TEMRA cells reached a purity of at least 90%.

The TCR was taken from a human donor with multiple sclerosis. Recombination linked TRBV27 to TRBJ1-2, with 9 central nucleotides matching TRBD1. The sequenced sample consisted of CD8+ T cells from PBMCs. The DNA sequence follows: TGTGCCAGCAGTACCCGGGACAGGGCGATCTATGGCTACACCTTC. This gives the protein CASSTRDRAIYGYTF.